This is a list of T cell receptor beta chains from one sample in a study of blood T cell repertoires in COVID-19. TCRdb's copy holds only in-frame clones and misses some; the assay was immunoSEQ multiplex PCR. The sample lists around 200,000 clones, around 86% occurring once. Sequenced input: peripheral blood. The receptors stem from a man between 45 and 60 years old with acute or convalescent COVID-19. CDR3s include the opening cysteine and the closing phenylalanine or tryptophan. D genes are given only for firm matches.

j_gene	v_gene	d_gene	CDR3aa
TRBJ1-5	TRBV30	TRBD1	CAWRPRDRGLDSNQPQHF
TRBJ2-1	TRBV6-1	TRBD1	CASSEILGQGAYNEQFF
TRBJ2-7	TRBV7-9	NA	CASSSRGPYEQYF
TRBJ1-2	TRBV27	TRBD1	CASSPQTPRSGDSGFGYTF
TRBJ1-5	TRBV6-5	NA	CASSSPGTPNQPQHF
TRBJ1-6	TRBV5-1	NA	CASSLRTAYNSPLHF
TRBJ2-1	TRBV10-2	TRBD2	CASRGSGGADEQFF
TRBJ1-2	TRBV6-5	NA	CASRPRVPIGYTF
TRBJ1-2	TRBV12-3/TRBV12-4	NA	CASSNRVNYGYTF
TRBJ2-7	TRBV10-1	TRBD1	CASGTGGPYEQYF
TRBJ1-2	TRBV3-1/TRBV3-2	NA	CASSQGSAHGYTF
TRBJ1-1	TRBV7-8	NA	CASSLEGIRTEAFF
TRBJ2-7	TRBV5-6	TRBD1	CASSNRDRGFYEQYF
TRBJ2-4	TRBV2	NA	CASRGGPKNIQYF
TRBJ2-1	TRBV5-6	TRBD2	CASSSRLAGGPHEQFF
TRBJ1-1	TRBV30	NA	CAWSVEGGTEAFF
TRBJ1-2	TRBV7-6	NA	CASSFGGRQNYGYTF
TRBJ2-2	TRBV6-5	NA	CASRQGPNTGELFF
TRBJ1-2	TRBV6-5	NA	CASSYAGVYGYTF
TRBJ1-2	TRBV7-6	TRBD1	CASSPRAGQGEGYTF
TRBJ2-1	TRBV27	NA	CASSQSESQFF
TRBJ2-4	TRBV2	TRBD1	CASSVGTGGQDIQYF
TRBJ1-5	TRBV19	NA	CASSSSPRTVSNQPQHF
TRBJ1-1	TRBV7-2	TRBD1	CASSSGQGVSEAFF
TRBJ1-1	TRBV25-1	NA	CASSRNTEAFF
TRBJ1-5	TRBV2	NA	CASSQTVPDQPQHF
TRBJ2-5	TRBV10-1	TRBD1	CASSDGGTGQETQYF
TRBJ1-5	TRBV5-1	TRBD1	CASSLGTGGNQPQHF
TRBJ1-6	TRBV6-4	TRBD1	CASSALTGVNSPLHF
TRBJ2-2	TRBV7-6	TRBD1	CASSLLAGTGAGELFF
TRBJ1-1	TRBV10-3	NA	CAISEPGTPHEAFF
TRBJ2-2	TRBV5-4	TRBD2	CASSGRGEGTGELFF
TRBJ1-1	TRBV6-4	TRBD1	CARDGTENTEAFF
TRBJ1-6	TRBV5-6	TRBD1	CASSSDRGVRINSPLHF
TRBJ1-5	TRBV29-1	NA	CSGGREGGQPQHF
TRBJ1-2	TRBV5-1	TRBD1	CASSSQGAIGYGYTF
TRBJ1-2	TRBV6-5	NA	CASSSTNRNYGYTF